The 20 T cell receptor beta chains reported below all come from one sample, sequenced in a study of blood T cell repertoires in COVID-19. The data were produced by immunoSEQ multiplex PCR, yet TCRdb's version contains in-frame clones alone and is incomplete. Here the sample spans approximately 65,000 clones, about four fifths being singletons. Sequences were obtained from PBMCs or T cells enriched from blood (not recorded which). These receptors were obtained from a woman aged 40 to 50 with acute COVID-19.

The rearrangement joins TRBV11-2 to TRBJ2-2; a possible D gene is TRBD1 (7 bases). The germline V gene encodes CDR1 SGHAT and CDR2 FQNNGV. The germline V and J ends were trimmed by 0 bases and 4 bases, with 15 bases remaining between them. This CDR3 is built from 17 residues. The DNA for the CDR3 is TGTGCCAGCAGCTTAGATAGGGGGGACAGAATCACCGGGGAGCTGTTTTTT. Amino acids: CASSLDRGDRITGELFF.

This rearrangement joins TRBV4-1 to TRBJ2-1, with 11 bases that match TRBD2. The junction had 14 bases not matched to a gene; V was cut back by 3 bases and J by 4 bases. The germline V gene has CDR1 MGHRA and CDR2 YSYEKL. CDR3 size: 19 residues. CDR3 sequence (DNA): TGCGCCAGCAGCCAGGTAATAGCGGGAGGGCTACAGGATTACAATGAGCAGTTCTTC. Translating it yields CASSQVIAGGLQDYNEQFF.

The chain joins TRBV9 to TRBJ2-7, with 7 bases lining up with TRBD2. V gave up 4 bases and J gave up 5 bases; unmatched junction bases: 6. Per the germline V gene, CDR1 is SGDLS and CDR2 is YYNGEE. This CDR3 has 13 residues. The CDR3: CASSSGLLNEQYF. The DNA of the CDR3 is TGTGCCAGCAGCTCGGGACTACTGAACGAGCAGTACTTC.

V usage is TRBV27 and J usage is TRBJ2-1, with 9 bases lining up with TRBD1. CDR3 length: 15 residues. Germline CDR1 MNHEY, CDR2 SMNVEV (reference sequence). With 4 bases clipped from V and 8 bases from J, the junction kept 9 bases outside the gene matches. The CDR3 coding sequence is TGTGCCAGCAGTTCCCGGGACAGGGCTCGGGATGAGCAGTTCTTC. Encoded protein: CASSSRDRARDEQFF.

The chain links TRBV4-2 to TRBJ2-7; 13 bases are a match to TRBD2. The ends lost 3 bases at V and 6 bases at J; junction bases unmatched: 8. The CDR3 is 16 residues long. The germline gives CDR1 LGHNA, CDR2 YNFKEQ. This CDR3 is CASSQKYGTSGIEQYF. The CDR3, as DNA: TGTGCCAGCAGCCAGAAGTACGGGACTAGCGGGATCGAGCAGTACTTC.

The J gene is TRBJ2-7, the V gene TRBV27; TRBD1 is a possible D gene (5 bases). V was clipped by 3 bases and J by 2 bases, with 11 bases between them. The germline V gene has CDR1 MNHEY and CDR2 SMNVEV (reference sequence). This CDR3 region has 14 residues. The CDR3 DNA follows: TGTGCCAGCAGTTTGATCAGGGCCCCCTACGAGCAGTACTTC. Its protein is CASSLIRAPYEQYF.

The genes are TRBV10-3 and TRBJ2-2; 10 nucleotides agree with TRBD2. The CDR3 extends over 13 amino acids. CDR1 is ENHRY, CDR2 SYGVKD, per germline. J was trimmed by 6 bases and V by 7 bases; bases with no gene match: 2. Here the CDR3 reads CAIKGLASGELFF. Here the CDR3 DNA reads TGTGCCATCAAGGGACTAGCGTCCGGGGAGCTGTTTTTT.

This clone was counted a few times. The chain uses TRBV28 and TRBJ1-6; 9 positions agree with TRBD1. Trimming at V came to 5 bases and at J to 7 bases, leaving 6 bases not matched to a gene. Germline V lookup: CDR1 MDHEN, CDR2 SYDVKM. This CDR3 comprises 15 residues. The CDR3 DNA reads as TGTGCCAGCAGTATGACCGGGACAGGGAATTCACCCCTCCACTTT. Its protein product is CASSMTGTGNSPLHF.

With respect to this clone: In the same sample, other DNA sequences code for this CDR3. This chain connects TRBV28 to TRBJ1-2, with D uncertain. V was clipped by 5 bases and J by 2 bases, with 6 bases between them. Germline V gene lookup returns CDR1 MDHEN and CDR2 SYDVKM. This CDR3 has 12 residues. CDR3 in DNA: TGTGCCAGCAGTCCGGGGAACTATGGCTACACCTTC. Its translation is CASSPGNYGYTF.

The genes are TRBV6-1 and TRBJ1-3; D is unresolved. The CDR3 contains 16 residues. V was pared by 2 bases and J by 0 bases, with 11 bases between. Germline assignment: CDR1 MNHNS and CDR2 SASEGT. The CDR3 loop is CASSETLDTSGNTIYF. The CDR3 DNA sequence: TGTGCCAGCAGTGAAACCCTCGACACCTCTGGAAACACCATATATTTT.

The chain joins TRBV5-1 to TRBJ2-7; perhaps TRBD2 as D (6 bases). V was trimmed by 0 bases and J by 6 bases, leaving 10 bases between them. In germline, CDR1 is SGHRS, CDR2 YFSETQ. The CDR3 covers 13 residues. CDR3 amino acids: CASSLVGTLEQYF. The CDR3 DNA follows: TGCGCCAGCAGCTTGGTCGGGACTCTCGAGCAGTACTTC.

The chain has TRBV2 and TRBJ1-5; a weak D match, TRBD1 (5 bases). The length of the CDR3 is 15 residues. Germline CDR1 and CDR2: SNHLY and FYNNEI. Trimming took off 2 bases at V and 0 bases at J, with 8 bases between the two ends. CDR3: CASSEQGYSNQPQHF. CDR3 sequence (DNA): TGTGCCAGCAGTGAACAGGGCTATAGCAATCAGCCCCAGCATTTT.

The J gene is TRBJ1-4, the V gene TRBV6-4, with TRBD1 matching over 9 bases. This CDR3 region has 16 residues. Germline loops: CDR1 MRHNA, CDR2 SNTAGT. Germline trimming cut 8 bases from V and 6 bases from J; bases unmatched to any gene: 13. The CDR3 protein is CASPKTRDREDEKLFF. CDR3 nucleotides: TGTGCCAGCCCGAAGACGAGGGACAGGGAAGATGAAAAACTGTTTTTT.

This rearrangement joins TRBV6-5 to TRBJ2-2, with D possibly being TRBD1 (6 bases). V gave up 5 bases and J gave up 6 bases, with 13 bases separating them. CDR1 MNHEY and CDR2 SVGAGI come from the germline V gene. The CDR3 is made up of 14 amino acids. The CDR3 DNA is TGTGCCAGCAGTCAATTACAGGGCCCCGGGGAGCTGTTTTTT. Its translation: CASSQLQGPGELFF.

The chain links TRBV29-1 to TRBJ1-1, with 7 bases matching TRBD1. Per germline, CDR1 SQVTM and CDR2 ANQGSEA. CDR3 length: 12 amino acids. Germline trimming cut 4 bases from V and 6 bases from J; bases unmatched to any gene: 5. The chain's CDR3 is CSVGRGRSEAFF. The CDR3 nucleotides are TGCAGCGTTGGGAGGGGGCGATCTGAAGCTTTCTTT.

This clone has more than one count but fewer than ten. This chain connects TRBV28 to TRBJ1-2; D is possibly TRBD1 (5 bases). Between the trimmed V and J ends, which lost 4 bases and 8 bases, there was a span of 14 bases. The CDR3 sequence is 13 residues long. The V gene's germline CDR1 is MDHEN and CDR2 SYDVKM. CDR3 protein: CASSSGHSRGYTF. As DNA, the CDR3 is TGTGCCAGCAGTTCCGGACACAGTAGGGGCTACACCTTC.

This chain connects TRBV2 to TRBJ1-5, with TRBD1 matching 7 bases. This CDR3 is 14 amino acids long. Germline lookup yields CDR1 SNHLY and CDR2 FYNNEI. V was pared by 3 bases and J by 6 bases, with 5 bases of the junction left unmatched. The CDR3 nucleotides are TGTGCCAGCAGTGAGAGAGACAGGGCTCAGCCCCAGCATTTT. It is translated as CASSERDRAQPQHF.

This clone was seen more than once but under ten times. The chain has TRBV10-1 and TRBJ2-7, with 8 bases that match TRBD2. Germline assignment: CDR1 WNHNN and CDR2 SYGVQD (reference sequence). V shed 3 bases and J 1 base; nucleotides not matched to a gene: 8. The CDR3 sequence is 16 residues long. The CDR3 DNA follows: TGCGCCAGCAGTGATTCCGAGCGGGAGAAATCCTACGAGCAGTACTTC. Its translation is CASSDSEREKSYEQYF.

The sample holds a few counts of this clone. The chain combines TRBV2 with TRBJ1-2; D not resolved. The germline CDR1 and CDR2 sequences are SNHLY and FYNNEI. Trimming took 3 bases from V and 8 from J, leaving 7 bases between them. CDR3 size: 11 residues. The CDR3 here is CASSEWRGYTF. The DNA of the CDR3 is TGTGCCAGCAGTGAGTGGAGGGGCTACACCTTC.

The chain joins TRBV10-1 to TRBJ1-2, with TRBD1 identical over 7 bases. V lost 5 bases, J lost 8 bases, and 8 bases stayed unmatched. Germline V gives CDR1 WNHNN, CDR2 SYGVQD (reference sequence). This CDR3 is 13 amino acids long. DNA for the CDR3: TGCGCCAGCAGTTCCTGGACAGGAGGCGGCTACACCTTC. This codes for CASSSWTGGGYTF.